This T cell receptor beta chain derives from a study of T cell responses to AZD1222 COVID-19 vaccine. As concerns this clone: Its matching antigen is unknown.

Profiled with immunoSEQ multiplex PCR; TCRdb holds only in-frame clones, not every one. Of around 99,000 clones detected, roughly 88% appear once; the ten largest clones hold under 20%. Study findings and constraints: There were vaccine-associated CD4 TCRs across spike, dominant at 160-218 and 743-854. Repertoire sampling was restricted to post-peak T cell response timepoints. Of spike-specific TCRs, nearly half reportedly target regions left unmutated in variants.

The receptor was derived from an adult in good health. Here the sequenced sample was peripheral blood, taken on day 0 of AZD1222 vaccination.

DNA of the CDR3: TGCGCCAGCAGCCAAGTGGGCCAGCCCCAGCATTTT. Protein product: CASSQVGQPQHF. This rearrangement joins TRBV4-1 to TRBJ1-5; unclear D gene. Germline CDR1 is MGHRA and CDR2 is YSYEKL. The CDR3 loop spans 12 amino acids. V was shortened by 1 base and J by 7 bases, with 5 bases between the two germline ends.